A selection of T cell receptor beta chains follows, all from one sample in a study of PD-L1 blockade in urothelial cancer. The protocol was immunoSEQ multiplex PCR, while the TCRdb copy is restricted to in-frame clones and leaves out a portion. The table shows 30,000 or so clones, with approximately 82% occurring only once. Sample: PBMCs, taken around atezolizumab (anti-PD-L1) treatment. These TCRs come from a man in his fifties or sixties with urothelial cancer. The CDR3 runs from the conserved cysteine through the conserved F or W.

TRBV5-1	TRBJ1-3	CASSSLTGGTGNTIYF
TRBV27	TRBJ2-7	CASSYRDRAYEQYF
TRBV5-1	TRBJ2-1	CASSSGTSGGGDEQFF
TRBV13	TRBJ2-3	CATRPRDGDTQYF
TRBV27	TRBJ1-6	CASRPGQYSPLHF
TRBV7-9	TRBJ2-7	CASSSETQALQPEQYF
TRBV19	TRBJ1-4	CASSEPGQGNEKLFF
TRBV18	TRBJ2-7	CASSPRQGMNEQYF
TRBV7-9	TRBJ2-7	CASSLNNYEQYF
TRBV27	TRBJ2-7	CASSPAYSPSHEQYF
TRBV6-5	TRBJ2-3	CETDRADTQYF
TRBV19	TRBJ2-7	CASSIEAGFRGYEQYF
TRBV5-1	TRBJ2-3	CASSLGHTDTQYF
TRBV25-1	TRBJ1-2	CASSPRDRGGYTF
TRBV4-1	TRBJ2-1	CASSQLGGSYNEQFF
TRBV7-8	TRBJ1-6	CASSLVVNSPLHF
TRBV19	TRBJ2-5	CASTADRGPGETQYF
TRBV7-9	TRBJ2-7	CASSFRTSGHEQYF
TRBV5-8	TRBJ1-2	CASSLARDRASGYTF
TRBV30	TRBJ1-5	CAWSVGVGVGNQPQHF
TRBV7-9	TRBJ2-3	CASSFGSGGTDTQYF
TRBV28	TRBJ2-7	CASSLRTGVVEQYF
TRBV5-1	TRBJ2-6	CASSLPAQAFGANVLTF
TRBV7-2	TRBJ2-7	CASSSARGYEQYF
TRBV2	TRBJ2-7	CASRTSGLYEQYF
TRBV29-1	TRBJ2-1	CSVAPTSGLWNEQFF
TRBV9	TRBJ1-1	CASSDLGGGTEAFF
TRBV4-3	TRBJ2-1	CASSRSDRAHNEQFF